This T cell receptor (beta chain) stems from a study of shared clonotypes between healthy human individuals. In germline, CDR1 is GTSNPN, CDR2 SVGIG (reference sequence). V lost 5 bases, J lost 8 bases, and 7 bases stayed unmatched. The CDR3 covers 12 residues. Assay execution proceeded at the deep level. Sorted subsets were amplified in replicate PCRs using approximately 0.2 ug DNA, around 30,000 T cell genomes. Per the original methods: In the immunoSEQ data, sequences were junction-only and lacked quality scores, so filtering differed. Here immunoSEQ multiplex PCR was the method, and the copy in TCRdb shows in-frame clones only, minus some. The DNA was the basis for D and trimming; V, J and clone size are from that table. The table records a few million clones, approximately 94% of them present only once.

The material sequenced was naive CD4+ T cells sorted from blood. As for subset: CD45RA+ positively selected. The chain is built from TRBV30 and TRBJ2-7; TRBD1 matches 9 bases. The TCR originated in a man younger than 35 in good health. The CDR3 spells CAWLQQGAKQYF. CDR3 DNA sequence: TGTGCCTGGCTACAACAGGGGGCAAAGCAGTACTTC.